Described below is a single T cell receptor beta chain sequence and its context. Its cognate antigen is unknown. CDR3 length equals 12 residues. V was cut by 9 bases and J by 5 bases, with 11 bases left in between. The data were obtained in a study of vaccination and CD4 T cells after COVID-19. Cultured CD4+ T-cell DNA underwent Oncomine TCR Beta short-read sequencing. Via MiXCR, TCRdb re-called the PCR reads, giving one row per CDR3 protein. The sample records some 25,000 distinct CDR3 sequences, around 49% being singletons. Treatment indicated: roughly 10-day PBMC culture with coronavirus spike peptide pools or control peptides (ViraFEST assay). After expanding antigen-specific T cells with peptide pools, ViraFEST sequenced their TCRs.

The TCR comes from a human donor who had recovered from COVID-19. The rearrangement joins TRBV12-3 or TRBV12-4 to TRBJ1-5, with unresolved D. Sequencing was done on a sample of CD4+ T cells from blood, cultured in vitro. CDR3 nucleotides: TGTGCCAGTCGAAAGGAAGATCAGCCCCAGCATTTT. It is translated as CASRKEDQPQHF.